This T cell receptor (beta chain) appears in the sequencing data of a study of blood T cell repertoires in COVID-19. Study context: Nucleic acid was either cDNA or gDNA, and it came from T cells, B-cell-depleted T cells, or PBMCs.

Participants' own reports of clinical history determined their cohort assignment. Some clones are missing from TCRdb's copy, which holds only in-frame ones; the method was immunoSEQ multiplex PCR. Of roughly 190,000 clones listed, roughly 87% are singletons. CDR1 and CDR2 from the germline V gene are LGHDT and YNNKEL (reference sequence). V was cut by 0 bases and J by 7 bases, with 15 bases left in between. This CDR3 is built from 15 residues. This clonotype was sampled from a woman in her 30s who had recovered from COVID-19. Sequencing was performed on PBMCs or T cells enriched from blood (not recorded which). The chain employs TRBV3-1 (or the pseudogene TRBV3-2) and TRBJ1-2, with a weak D call TRBD1 (5 bases). CDR3 loop: CASSQDLGGGGGYTF. CDR3 bases: TGTGCCAGCAGCCAAGACCTGGGGGGTGGAGGTGGCTACACCTTC.